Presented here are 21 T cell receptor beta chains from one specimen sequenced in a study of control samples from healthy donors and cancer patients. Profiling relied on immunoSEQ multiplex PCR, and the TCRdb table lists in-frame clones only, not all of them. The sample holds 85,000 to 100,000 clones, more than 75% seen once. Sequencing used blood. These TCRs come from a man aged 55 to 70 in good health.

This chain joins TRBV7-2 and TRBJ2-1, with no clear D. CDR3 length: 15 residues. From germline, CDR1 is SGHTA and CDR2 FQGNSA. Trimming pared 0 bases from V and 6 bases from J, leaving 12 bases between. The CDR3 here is CASSLAGYTSNEQFF. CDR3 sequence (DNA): TGTGCCAGCAGCTTAGCGGGTTATACCTCCAATGAGCAGTTCTTC.

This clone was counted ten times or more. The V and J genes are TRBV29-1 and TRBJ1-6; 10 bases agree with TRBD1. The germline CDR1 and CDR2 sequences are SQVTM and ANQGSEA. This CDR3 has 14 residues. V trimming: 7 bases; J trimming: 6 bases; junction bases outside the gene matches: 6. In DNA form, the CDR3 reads TGCAGCGCTAAAGGGACAGGGGTTAATTCACCCCTCCACTTT. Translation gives CSAKGTGVNSPLHF.

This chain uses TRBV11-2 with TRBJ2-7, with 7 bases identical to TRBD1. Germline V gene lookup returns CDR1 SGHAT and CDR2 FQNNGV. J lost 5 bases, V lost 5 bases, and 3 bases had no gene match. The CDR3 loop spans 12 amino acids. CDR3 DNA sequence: TGTGCCAGCAGCCCTGACAGGGACGAGCAGTACTTC. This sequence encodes CASSPDRDEQYF. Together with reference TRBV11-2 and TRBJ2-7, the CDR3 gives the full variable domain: EAGVAQSPRYKIIEKRQSVAFWCNPISGHATLYWYQQILGQGPKLLIQFQNNGVVDDSQLPKDRFSAERLKGVDSTLKIQPAKLEDSAVYLCASSPDRDEQYFGPGTRLTVT.

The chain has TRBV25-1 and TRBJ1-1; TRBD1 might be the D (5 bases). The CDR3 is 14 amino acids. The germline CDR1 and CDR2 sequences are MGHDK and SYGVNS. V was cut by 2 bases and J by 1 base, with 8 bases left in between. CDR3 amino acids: CASSETGPNTEAFF. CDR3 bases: TGTGCCAGCAGTGAAACGGGACCGAACACTGAAGCTTTCTTT.

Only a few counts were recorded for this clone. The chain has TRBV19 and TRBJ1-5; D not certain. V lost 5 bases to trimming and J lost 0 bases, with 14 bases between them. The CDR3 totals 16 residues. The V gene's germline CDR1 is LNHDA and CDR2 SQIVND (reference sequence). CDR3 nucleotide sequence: TGTGCCAGTAGTCCCGAAATCGGCTATAGCAATCAGCCCCAGCATTTT. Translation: CASSPEIGYSNQPQHF.

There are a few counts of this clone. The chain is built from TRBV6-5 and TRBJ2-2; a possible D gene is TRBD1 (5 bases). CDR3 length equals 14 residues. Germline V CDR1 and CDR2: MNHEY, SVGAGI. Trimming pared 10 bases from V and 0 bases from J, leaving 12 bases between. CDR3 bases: TGTGCCACCTCGACAGAATCGAACACCGGGGAGCTGTTTTTT. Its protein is CATSTESNTGELFF.

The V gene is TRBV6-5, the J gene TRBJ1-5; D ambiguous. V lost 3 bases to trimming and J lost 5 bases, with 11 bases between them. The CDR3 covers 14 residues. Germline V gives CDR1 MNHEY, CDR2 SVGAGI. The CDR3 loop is CASSYFQSDQPQHF. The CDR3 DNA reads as TGTGCCAGCAGTTATTTCCAGAGTGATCAGCCCCAGCATTTT.

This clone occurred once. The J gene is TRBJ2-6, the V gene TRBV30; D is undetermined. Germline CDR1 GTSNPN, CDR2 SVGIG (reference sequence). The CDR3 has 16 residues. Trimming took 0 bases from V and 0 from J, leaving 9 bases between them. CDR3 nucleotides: TGTGCCTGGAGTGTGGGTCGGTTCTCTGGGGCCAACGTCCTGACTTTC. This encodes CAWSVGRFSGANVLTF.

The CDR3 DNA is TGTGCCAGCAGCTGGAGGGTTTCGAACACCGGGGAGCTGTTTTTT. Translation gives CASSWRVSNTGELFF. The V and J genes are TRBV5-6 and TRBJ2-2, with D perhaps matching TRBD2 (6 bases). Germline V gives CDR1 SGHDT, CDR2 YYEEEE. The CDR3 has 15 residues. V was trimmed by 3 bases and J by 0 bases, leaving 9 bases between them.

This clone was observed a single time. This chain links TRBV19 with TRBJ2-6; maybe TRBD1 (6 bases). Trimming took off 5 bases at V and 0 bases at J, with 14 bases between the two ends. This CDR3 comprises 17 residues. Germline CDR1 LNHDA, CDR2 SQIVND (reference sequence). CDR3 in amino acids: CASSPRTDFSGANVLTF. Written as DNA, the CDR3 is TGTGCCAGTAGTCCCCGGACAGATTTCTCTGGGGCCAACGTCCTGACTTTC.

CDR3 in amino acids: CSAGLVRRQFF. CDR3 nucleotide sequence: TGCAGTGCTGGACTAGTTCGGCGTCAGTTCTTC. The chain has TRBV20-1 and TRBJ2-1; 7 bases are a match to TRBD2. There are 11 residues in the CDR3. V shed 5 bases and J 13 bases; nucleotides not matched to a gene: 8. Per the germline V gene, CDR1 is DFQATT and CDR2 is SNEGSKA (reference sequence).

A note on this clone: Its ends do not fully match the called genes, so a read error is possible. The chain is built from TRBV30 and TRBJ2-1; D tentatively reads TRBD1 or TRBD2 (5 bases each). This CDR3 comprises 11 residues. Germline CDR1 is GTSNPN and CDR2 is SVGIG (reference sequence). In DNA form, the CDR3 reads TGTGCCTGGCTAACGGGGCTCCTACAGCTCTTC. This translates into CAWLTGLLQLF.

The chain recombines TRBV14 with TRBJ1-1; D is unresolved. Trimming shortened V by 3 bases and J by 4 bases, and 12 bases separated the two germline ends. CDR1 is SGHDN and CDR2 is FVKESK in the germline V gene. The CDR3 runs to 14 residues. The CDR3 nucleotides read TGTGCCAGCAGCCACGAAAGGCGGCGCACTGAAGCTTTCTTT. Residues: CASSHERRRTEAFF.

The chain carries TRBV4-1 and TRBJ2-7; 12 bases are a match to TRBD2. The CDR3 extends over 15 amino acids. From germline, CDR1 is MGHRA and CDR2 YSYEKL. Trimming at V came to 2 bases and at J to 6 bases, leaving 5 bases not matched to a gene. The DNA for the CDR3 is TGCGCCAGCAGCCAAAGTCTAGCGGGAGGGGGCGAGCAGTACTTC. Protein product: CASSQSLAGGGEQYF.

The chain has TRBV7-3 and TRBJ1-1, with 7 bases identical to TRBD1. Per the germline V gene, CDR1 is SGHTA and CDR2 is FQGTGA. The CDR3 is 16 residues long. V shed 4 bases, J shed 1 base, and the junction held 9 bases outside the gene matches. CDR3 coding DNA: TGTGCCAGCAGCTCTAGACAGGGTATAACGAACACTGAAGCTTTCTTT. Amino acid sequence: CASSSRQGITNTEAFF.

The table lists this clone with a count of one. In DNA form, the CDR3 reads TGTGCCAGCAGCGTAGGGACAGTAACACCCGGGGAGCTGTTTTTT. It is translated as CASSVGTVTPGELFF. The genes are TRBV9 and TRBJ2-2, with a weak D call TRBD1 (6 bases). Germline CDR1 SGDLS, CDR2 YYNGEE. This CDR3 has 15 amino acids. Trimming took 0 bases from V and 6 from J, leaving 12 bases between them. Based on the CDR3 plus reference TRBV9 and TRBJ2-2, the full variable domain is DSGVTQTPKHLITATGQRVTLRCSPRSGDLSVYWYQQSLDQGLQFLIQYYNGEERAKGNILERFSAQQFPDLHSELNLSSLELGDSALYFCASSVGTVTPGELFFGEGSRLTVL.

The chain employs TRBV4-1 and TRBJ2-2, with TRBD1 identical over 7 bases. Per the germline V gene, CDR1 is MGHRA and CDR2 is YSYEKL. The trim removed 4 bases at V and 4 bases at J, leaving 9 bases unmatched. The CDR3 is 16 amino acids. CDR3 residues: CASSRTTGSSTGELFF. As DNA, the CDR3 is TGCGCCAGCAGCCGAACGACAGGGTCGAGCACCGGGGAGCTGTTTTTT.

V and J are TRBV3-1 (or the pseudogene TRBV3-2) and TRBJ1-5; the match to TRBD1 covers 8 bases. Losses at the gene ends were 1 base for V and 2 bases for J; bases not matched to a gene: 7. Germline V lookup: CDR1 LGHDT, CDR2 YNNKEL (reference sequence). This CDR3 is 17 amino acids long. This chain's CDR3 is CASSQGTGGRGNQPQHF. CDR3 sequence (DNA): TGTGCCAGCAGCCAAGGCACAGGGGGTAGGGGCAATCAGCCCCAGCATTTT.

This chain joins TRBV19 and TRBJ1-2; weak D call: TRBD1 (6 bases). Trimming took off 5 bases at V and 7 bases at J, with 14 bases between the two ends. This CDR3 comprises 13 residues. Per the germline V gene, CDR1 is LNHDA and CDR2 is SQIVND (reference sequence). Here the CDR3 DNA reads TGTGCCAGTAGTGCTTCAGGGGAATTTGGCTACACCTTC. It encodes CASSASGEFGYTF.

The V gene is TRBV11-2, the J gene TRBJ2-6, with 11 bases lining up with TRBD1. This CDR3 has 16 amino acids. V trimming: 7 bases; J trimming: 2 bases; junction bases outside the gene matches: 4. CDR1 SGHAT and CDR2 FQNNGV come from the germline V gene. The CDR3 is CASTPGQGAGANVLTF. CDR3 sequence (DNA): TGTGCCAGCACCCCGGGACAGGGGGCTGGGGCCAACGTCCTGACTTTC.

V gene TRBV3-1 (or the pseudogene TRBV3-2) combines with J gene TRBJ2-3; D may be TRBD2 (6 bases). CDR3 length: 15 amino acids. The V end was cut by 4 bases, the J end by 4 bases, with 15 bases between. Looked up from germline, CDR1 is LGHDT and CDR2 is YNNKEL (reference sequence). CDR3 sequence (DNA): TGTGCCAGCAGCCCGCGGGACGCAGGAGCAGATACGCAGTATTTT. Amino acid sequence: CASSPRDAGADTQYF.